The 10 T cell receptor beta chains below were found in one sample sequenced in a study of blood T cell repertoires in COVID-19. Data came from immunoSEQ multiplex PCR; TCRdb stores just in-frame clones and leaves some out. The data hold under 85,000 clones, with 80% observed a single time. Sequenced material: peripheral blood. The origin of the receptors is a man aged 55 to 70 with active or convalescent COVID-19.

The gene calls are TRBV7-9 and TRBJ1-4; tentatively, D is TRBD1 (5 bases). This CDR3 spans 15 amino acids. V lost 4 bases and J lost 5, with 14 bases in between. CDR1 and CDR2 (germline): SEHNR, FQNEAQ (reference sequence). Written as DNA, the CDR3 is TGTGCCAGCAGCTCCCGGGACTACAAAAATGAAAAACTGTTTTTT. Amino acid sequence: CASSSRDYKNEKLFF.

This clone turned up a few times. This chain links TRBV27 with TRBJ2-2; tentative D call: TRBD2 (5 bases). The V gene lost 6 bases and the J gene lost 5 bases, with 16 bases spanning the gap. This CDR3 spans 15 amino acids. Germline V gives CDR1 MNHEY, CDR2 SMNVEV (reference sequence). CDR3 sequence: CASRARASGTGELFF. DNA for the CDR3: TGTGCCAGCAGGGCACGGGCCTCGGGGACCGGGGAGCTGTTTTTT.

The chain uses TRBV5-5 and TRBJ2-1; D is possibly TRBD1 (5 bases). The CDR3 runs 13 residues. CDR1 is SGHKS and CDR2 is YYEKEE in the germline V gene (reference sequence). Trimming left V 0 bases short and J 6 bases short, with 7 bases between. Written as DNA, the CDR3 is TGTGCCAGCAGCTTGGCAGGGATCAATGAGCAGTTCTTC. The encoded protein is CASSLAGINEQFF.

This rearrangement joins TRBV19 to TRBJ2-5, with 9 bases matching TRBD2. Germline V gene data show CDR1 as LNHDA and CDR2 as SQIVND (reference sequence). The ends lost 6 bases at V and 0 bases at J; junction bases unmatched: 5. The CDR3 totals 15 residues. Here the CDR3 reads CASRPSGAHQETQYF. CDR3 bases: TGTGCCAGTAGACCTAGCGGGGCCCACCAAGAGACCCAGTACTTC. The full variable domain, with the rest looked up from reference TRBV19 and TRBJ2-5, is DGGITQSPKYLFRKEGQNVTLSCEQNLNHDAMYWYRQDPGQGLRLIYYSQIVNDFQKGDIAEGYSVSREKKESFPLTVTSAQKNPTAFYLCASRPSGAHQETQYFGPGTRLLVL.

This clone was detected a few times. V gene TRBV24-1 combines with J gene TRBJ2-1, with D possibly TRBD2 on 6 matching bases. The germline V gene has CDR1 KGHDR and CDR2 SFDVKD. This CDR3 is built from 16 residues. Trimming stripped 2 bases from V and 1 base from J, with 11 bases between. Written as DNA, the CDR3 is TGTGCCACCAGTGATTCGTCGGGGGTGTCCTACAATGAGCAGTTCTTC. Translation: CATSDSSGVSYNEQFF.

The rearrangement uses TRBV15 and TRBJ1-2, with no clear D. CDR1 is LNHNV and CDR2 is YYDKDF in the germline V gene (reference sequence). The CDR3 covers 14 residues. The ends were cut back, 0 bases at V and 1 base at J, with 6 bases in the middle. CDR3 in DNA: TGTGCCACCAGCAGAGATCCAGTTAACTATGGCTACACCTTC. Translation gives CATSRDPVNYGYTF.

This chain uses TRBV11-3 with TRBJ2-5, with 9 nucleotides matching TRBD2. Trimming cost V 3 bases and J 4 bases; bases outside gene matches: 3. The CDR3 has 14 amino acids. Germline V gene sequence: CDR1 SGHNT, CDR2 YENEEA. Here the CDR3 DNA reads TGTGCCAGCAGCTTGGGAGCGGGGGGAGAGACCCAGTACTTC. Residues: CASSLGAGGETQYF.

V usage is TRBV29-1 and J usage is TRBJ1-4; 8 nucleotides line up with TRBD1. The CDR3 extends over 12 amino acids. In germline, CDR1 is SQVTM, CDR2 ANQGSEA. V shed 6 bases, J shed 6 bases, and the junction held 3 bases outside the gene matches. CDR3 bases: TGCAGCGTGACAGGGGCTGATGAAAAACTGTTTTTT. Its translation is CSVTGADEKLFF.

The chain combines TRBV7-8 with TRBJ1-5; D is perhaps TRBD1 (6 bases). Germline V gene lookup returns CDR1 SGHVS and CDR2 FQNEAQ. The CDR3 extends over 17 amino acids. Between the trimmed V and J ends, which lost 5 bases and 1 base, there was a span of 18 bases. The CDR3, as DNA: TGTGCCAGCAGCCCCTGGGGGCAGGGAATGAGCAATCAGCCCCAGCATTTT. This gives the protein CASSPWGQGMSNQPQHF.

The V and J genes are TRBV7-9 and TRBJ2-2; D might be TRBD2 (5 bases). Germline CDR1 is SEHNR and CDR2 is FQNEAQ (reference sequence). Trimming pared 1 base from V and 4 bases from J, leaving 10 bases between. The length of the CDR3 is 15 residues. This CDR3 reads CASSLGLRGTGELFF. The CDR3 DNA reads TGTGCCAGCAGCTTAGGCCTCCGGGGCACCGGGGAGCTGTTTTTT.